This TCR beta chain was observed in a study of T-cell reconstitution after alpha-beta-depleted transplantation in children. Findings and limits, study-wide: Expanded graft clones, several hundred of them, were reportedly the source of alpha-beta T cells about two months after transplant.

As regards this clonotype: What it binds is unknown.

Library preparation (for TCRbeta) was performed with unique molecular identifiers. TCRdb called the PCR reads again in MiXCR, with one record for every CDR3 protein. The repertoire includes 800,000 to 1,000,000 distinct CDR3 sequences, 25% to 30% of them detected once, and around 30% sits in the top ten. CDR3 length equals 14 residues. V gave up 6 bases and J gave up 7 bases; unmatched junction bases: 5. This specimen consisted of PBMCs, mostly from graft donor cells, obtained 360 days after TCRalphabeta/CD19-depleted stem cell transplant. This chain links TRBV12-3 or TRBV12-4 with TRBJ2-1; TRBD1 aligns across 11 bases. This TCR was recovered from a boy less than two years old who had a stem cell transplant for SCID, so the T cells may come from the graft donor. The CDR3: CASRGQGELNEQFF. In DNA, the CDR3 is TGTGCCAGCAGGGGACAGGGGGAACTAAATGAGCAGTTCTTC.